The rows below give T cell receptor beta chains drawn from one sample of a study of vaccination and CD4 T cells after COVID-19. No antigen is known for these receptors. Via MiXCR, TCRdb re-called the PCR reads, giving one row per CDR3 protein. The sample lists 15,000 to 20,000 distinct CDR3 sequences, roughly two fifths seen once, with 7% to 9.5% in the top ten. The material was CD4+ T cells from blood, cultured in vitro, obtained after SARS-CoV-2 vaccination. These TCRs come from a human donor who had recovered from COVID-19. Both conserved end residues are part of each CDR3. D genes are given only for firm matches. Expanded clones are given a class, and other clones once, few, many or no size at all.

TRBV19	few	TRBJ2-2	TRBD2	TGTGCCAGTAGTATGAACGGGAGGTGGAACACCGGGGAGCTGTTTTTT	CASSMNGRWNTGELFF
TRBV7-9	-	TRBJ2-5	TRBD1	TGTGCCAGCAGCCAGAACAGGGGCGGGACCCAGTACTTC	CASSQNRGGTQYF
TRBV2	few	TRBJ2-7	TRBD1	TGTGCCAGCAGAGTAACAGGGGCCGAGCAGTACTTC	CASRVTGAEQYF
TRBV11-2	few	TRBJ2-7	-	TGTGCCAGCAGCCGACTTTACGAGCAGTACTTC	CASSRLYEQYF
TRBV6-1	few	TRBJ1-5	-	TGTGCCAGCAGTGCCCACAGTTCCAATCAGCCCCAGCATTTT	CASSAHSSNQPQHF
TRBV12-3/TRBV12-4	-	TRBJ1-5	TRBD1	TGTGCCAGCACCAACGAACCGGGACAGCGCAATCAGCCCCAGCATTTT	CASTNEPGQRNQPQHF
TRBV28	-	TRBJ2-7	TRBD2	TGTGCCAGCAGGGGGGGACTAGCAATCAACGAGCAGTACTTC	CASRGGLAINEQYF
TRBV6-1	-	TRBJ2-5	-	TGTGCCAGCAGTAGGGGGGGATACCAAGAGACCCAGTACTTC	CASSRGGYQETQYF
TRBV10-3	-	TRBJ2-7	TRBD1	TGTGCCATCAGTGGGACAGGGTACGACGAGCAGTACTTC	CAISGTGYDEQYF
TRBV7-2	-	TRBJ2-3	TRBD1	TGTGCCAGCAGCACCCGGGACAGGAGCATGGATACGCAGTATTTT	CASSTRDRSMDTQYF
TRBV7-9	once	TRBJ2-1	-	TGTGCCAGCAGCTTGCCCTTGGGGGAGCAGTTCTTC	CASSLPLGEQFF
TRBV5-4	-	TRBJ1-1	-	TGTGCCAGCAGCCAGGAGTTCTCGGGCACTGAAGCTTTCTTT	CASSQEFSGTEAFF
TRBV5-1	-	TRBJ2-3	-	TGCGCCAGCAGCCCACAGGGAACAGATACGCAGTATTTT	CASSPQGTDTQYF
TRBV5-4	-	TRBJ1-2	-	TGTGCCAGCAGCTCCGGGGGAGGGGCTAACTATGGCTACACCTTC	CASSSGGGANYGYTF
TRBV12-3/TRBV12-4	-	TRBJ2-7	TRBD2	TGTGCCAGCAGCCGACTAGCGGGGGGGCTGGACGAGCAGTACTTC	CASSRLAGGLDEQYF
TRBV24-1	few	TRBJ2-1	-	TGTGCCACCAGTGATTTGAACTCAGGCCACAATGAGCAGTTCTTC	CATSDLNSGHNEQFF
TRBV10-1	-	TRBJ1-6	-	TGCGCCAGCAGTGAGGGTCATCCCTCACCCCTCCACTTT	CASSEGHPSPLHF
TRBV6-1	-	TRBJ2-3	-	TGTGCCAGCAGCCGCCGTCTTCAAGCGGCCCTCAGCACAGATACGCAGTATTTT	CASSRRLQAALSTDTQYF
TRBV7-2	-	TRBJ1-1	TRBD1	TGTGCCAGCAGCTTGAAGGGGGCTGCGGACACTGAAGCTTTCTTT	CASSLKGAADTEAFF
TRBV7-8	-	TRBJ2-1	TRBD2	TGTGCCAGCAGCTTAATGACTAGCGGGAGTTCCTACAATGAGCAGTTCTTC	CASSLMTSGSSYNEQFF
TRBV28	few	TRBJ1-5	-	TGTGCCAGCAGTTTGGGGAATCAGCCCCAGCATTTT	CASSLGNQPQHF
TRBV6-1	few	TRBJ1-2	TRBD1	TGTGCCAGCCGGACAGGGCAAGTTGGGGGCTACACCTTC	CASRTGQVGGYTF
TRBV24-1	few	TRBJ2-4	-	TGTGCCACCAGCCGAGGAGGCAACATTCAGTACTTC	CATSRGGNIQYF
TRBV2	few	TRBJ2-7	-	TGTGCCAGCAGTGCGGACAGAAGGGGGTACGAGCAGTACTTC	CASSADRRGYEQYF
TRBV19	-	TRBJ2-4	TRBD2	TGTGCCAGTAGTCCTAGCGGGAGGGGCTCGGCCAAAAACATTCAGTACTTC	CASSPSGRGSAKNIQYF
TRBV20-1	medium-sized	TRBJ1-5	TRBD1	TGCAGTGCCACAACAGGGGCAGGGAATCAGCCCCAGCATTTT	CSATTGAGNQPQHF
TRBV28	-	TRBJ1-3	TRBD1	TGTGCCAGCAGGATTCCAGGGGGTAGCTCTGGAAACACCATATATTTT	CASRIPGGSSGNTIYF
TRBV7-9	-	TRBJ1-1	-	TGTGCCAGCAGCTTAGGAGCGGAAAACACTGAAGCTTTCTTT	CASSLGAENTEAFF